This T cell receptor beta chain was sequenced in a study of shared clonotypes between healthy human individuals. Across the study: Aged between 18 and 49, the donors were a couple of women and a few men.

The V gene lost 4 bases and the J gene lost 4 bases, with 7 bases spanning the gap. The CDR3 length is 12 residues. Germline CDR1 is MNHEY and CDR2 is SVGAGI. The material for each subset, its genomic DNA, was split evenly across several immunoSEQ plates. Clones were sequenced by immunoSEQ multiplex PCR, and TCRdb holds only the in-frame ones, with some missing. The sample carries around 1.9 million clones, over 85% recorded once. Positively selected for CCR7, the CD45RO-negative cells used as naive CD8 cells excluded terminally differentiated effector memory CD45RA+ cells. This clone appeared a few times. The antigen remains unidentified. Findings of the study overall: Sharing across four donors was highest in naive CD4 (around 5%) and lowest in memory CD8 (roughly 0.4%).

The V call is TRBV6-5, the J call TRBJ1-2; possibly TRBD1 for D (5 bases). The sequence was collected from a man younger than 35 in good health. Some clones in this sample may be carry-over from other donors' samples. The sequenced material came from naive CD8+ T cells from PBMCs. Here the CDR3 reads CASSSGSYGYTF. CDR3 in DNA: TGTGCCAGCAGTTCAGGGTCCTATGGCTACACCTTC.